The T cell receptor beta chain under discussion was sequenced for a study of cytomegalovirus exposure and HLA in healthy donors. Of note for this clone: Its antigen is unidentified.

Findings and caveats of the study: Later analysis identified a missense DCLRE1C variant that was linked to TCR beta V- and J-gene trimming. Fewer N-insertions than the roughly 700-donor mean were reportedly shown by an Asian-associated ancestry cluster in a later analysis.

Germline-derived CDR1 and CDR2 are LGHNA and YSLEER. CDR3 length: 13 amino acids. V lost 6 bases, J lost 5 bases, and 5 bases stayed unmatched. The PCR used 60 Vbeta and 13 Jbeta primers. The method was immunoSEQ multiplex PCR; TCRdb's version includes in-frame clones alone and lacks a portion of them. The sample holds more than 80,000 clones, roughly 79% seen once. The rearrangement uses TRBV4-3 and TRBJ1-1, with TRBD1 matching 8 bases. The receptor was isolated from a woman between 65 and 79 years old in good health and CMV-seropositive. Source material: PBMCs. In DNA form, the CDR3 reads TGCGCCAGCAGAAGACAGGGGCGGACTGAAGCTTTCTTT. Its protein is CASRRQGRTEAFF.